These 5 T cell receptor beta chains came from one sample sequenced in a study of blood T cell repertoires in COVID-19. Using immunoSEQ multiplex PCR, the repertoire was profiled, and TCRdb retains in-frame clones only, with some absent. The sample has some 200,000 clones, just over 85% seen once. Sequences were obtained from peripheral blood. These TCRs come from a man older than 75 with acute or convalescent COVID-19.

This clone is a singleton in its sample. The chain is built from TRBV7-8 and TRBJ2-3; 12 nucleotides match TRBD2. The germline V gene encodes CDR1 SGHVS and CDR2 FQNEAQ. The junction had 4 bases not matched to a gene; V was cut back by 3 bases and J by 3 bases. The CDR3 sequence is 16 residues long. CDR3 residues: CASSFRLAGGTDTQYF. The DNA of the CDR3 is TGTGCCAGCAGCTTCAGGCTAGCGGGAGGGACAGATACGCAGTATTTT.

This chain links TRBV2 with TRBJ1-5; TRBD1 matches at 8 bases. Trimming removed 6 bases from V and 3 bases from J; junction bases left unmatched: 7. This CDR3 is built from 15 residues. The germline V gene encodes CDR1 SNHLY and CDR2 FYNNEI. Written as DNA, the CDR3 is TGTGCCAGCAGGGGACAGGCCGTCCTCAATCAGCCCCAGCATTTT. This encodes CASRGQAVLNQPQHF.

The chain recombines TRBV4-1 with TRBJ2-3; 14 bases are shared with TRBD2. Germline V gives CDR1 MGHRA, CDR2 YSYEKL. The CDR3 extends over 17 amino acids. V was pared by 6 bases and J by 0 bases, with 5 bases of the junction left unmatched. The chain's CDR3 is CASRQRLAGGSTDTQYF. DNA of the CDR3: TGCGCCAGCAGGCAAAGACTAGCGGGAGGGAGCACAGATACGCAGTATTTT.

This clone was observed a single time. This chain links TRBV3-1 (or the pseudogene TRBV3-2) with TRBJ2-3, with 7 bases aligning to TRBD2. Germline CDR1 reads LGHDT; CDR2 reads YNNKEL (reference sequence). The trim removed 5 bases at V and 5 bases at J, leaving 4 bases unmatched. This CDR3 contains 13 residues. The CDR3 reads CASSRASGDTQYF. CDR3 DNA sequence: TGTGCCAGCAGCAGGGCTAGCGGAGATACGCAGTATTTT.

V and J are TRBV18 and TRBJ2-1, with 9 bases matching TRBD2. Germline V gene sequence: CDR1 KGHSH, CDR2 LQKENI. The CDR3 length is 16 residues. Trimming removed 6 bases from V and 6 bases from J; junction bases left unmatched: 12. The CDR3 sequence is CASSPPVAGGVNEQFF. The CDR3 DNA is TGTGCCAGCTCCCCCCCGGTGGCGGGAGGGGTCAATGAGCAGTTCTTC. Drawing the rest from reference TRBV18 and TRBJ2-1, the complete variable domain is NAGVMQNPRHLVRRRGQEARLRCSPMKGHSHVYWYRQLPEEGLKFMVYLQKENIIDESGMPKERFSAEFPKEGPSILRIQQVVRGDSAAYFCASSPPVAGGVNEQFFGPGTRLTVL.